This TCR beta chain was sequenced for a study of blood T cells in healthy people across ages. General observations from the study: Estimates based on one million T cells were treated as lower bounds. Strong correlation linked observed beta diversity and percent naive T cells. The recorded TCR beta diversity per million T cells decreased in a roughly linear manner with age.

Donation came from healthy Caucasian individuals in Russia who were aged about 6 to 95. It was with a sample-barcoded 5' primer and a J-beta primer mix that a second PCR of roughly 6 to 12 cycles was run. Using its own MiXCR run on the 5' RACE reads, TCRdb lists one record per CDR3 protein. This table has hundreds of thousands of distinct CDR3 sequences, around 42% appearing once. Germline V gene data show CDR1 as SGDLS and CDR2 as YYNGEE. The CDR3 spans 16 residues. V shed 3 bases and J 2 bases; nucleotides not matched to a gene: 5. This clonotype was seen only a few times. The target antigen is unknown.

The clonotype comes from a man aged 55 to 70 in good health. The sequencing sample was made of blood. J is TRBJ1-2 and V is TRBV9, with 12 nucleotides matching TRBD1. The CDR3 sequence is CASSEGTGGLNYGYTF. In nucleotides, the CDR3 is TGTGCCAGCAGCGAAGGGACAGGGGGCTTGAACTATGGCTACACCTTC.